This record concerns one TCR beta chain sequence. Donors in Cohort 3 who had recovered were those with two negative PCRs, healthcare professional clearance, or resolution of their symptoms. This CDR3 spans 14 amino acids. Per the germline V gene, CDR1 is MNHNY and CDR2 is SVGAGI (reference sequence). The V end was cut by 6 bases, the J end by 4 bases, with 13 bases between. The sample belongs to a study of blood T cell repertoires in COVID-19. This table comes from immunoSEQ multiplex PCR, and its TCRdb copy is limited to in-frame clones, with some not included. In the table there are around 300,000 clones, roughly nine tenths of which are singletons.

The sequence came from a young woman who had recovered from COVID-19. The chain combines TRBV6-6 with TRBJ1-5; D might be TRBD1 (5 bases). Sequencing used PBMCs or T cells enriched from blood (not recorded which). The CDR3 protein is CASRWTGDNQPQHF. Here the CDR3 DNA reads TGTGCCAGCAGATGGACGGGGGATAATCAGCCCCAGCATTTT.